This T cell receptor (beta chain) was retrieved from a study of cytomegalovirus exposure and HLA in healthy donors. Generated by immunoSEQ multiplex PCR, the TCRdb table keeps only in-frame clones and is missing some. The profile shows fewer than 60,000 clones, roughly 93% of them singletons. The V and J ends lost 4 bases and 2 bases respectively, with 12 bases between them. The CDR3 totals 15 residues. Germline values: CDR1 SGHKS, CDR2 YYEKEE (reference sequence). The material sequenced was PBMCs. This chain joins TRBV5-5 and TRBJ2-2, with D possibly being TRBD1 (7 bases). The origin of this receptor is a woman aged 18-29 years in good health and CMV-seropositive. The CDR3 DNA reads TGTGCCAGCAGCCCGCGGGACAGCAACACCGGGGAGCTGTTTTTT. Translating it yields CASSPRDSNTGELFF.